This T cell receptor (beta chain) was recorded in a study of response to subunit inactivated influenza vaccine. TCRdb passed the RT-PCR reads through MiXCR, listing each CDR3 protein once. The data contain around 600,000 distinct CDR3 sequences, around 11% of them seen just once; the ten biggest clones take up 8% to 13%. This clonotype was seen many times. V was pared by 0 bases and J by 6 bases, with 8 bases of the junction left unmatched. The germline gives CDR1 DFQATT, CDR2 SNEGSKA (reference sequence). CDR3 length equals 15 residues. The data were also submitted as part of a second study, on T cells expressing NK-cell markers. Turning to that study: Template switching by 5'RACE with UMIs generated the TCR beta cDNA. Several experiments employed an anti-gamma-delta TCR antibody to confine sorting to alpha-beta TCR T cells. Similarly, these clonotypes led the CD3+CD56-NKG2C+ fraction as well in several donors.

The gene calls are TRBV20-1 and TRBJ2-1; 7 bases line up with TRBD2. The TCR comes from a man over 45 who received an inactivated influenza vaccine. The specimen comprised PBMCs from blood, sampled on the day of vaccination. CDR3 protein: CSARDLWEGGNEQFF. The DNA for the CDR3 is TGCAGTGCTAGAGATCTGTGGGAGGGTGGCAATGAGCAGTTCTTC.